What follows are 20 T cell receptor beta chains derived from one specimen sequenced in a study of blood T cell repertoires in COVID-19. Produced via immunoSEQ multiplex PCR; TCRdb's table is partial and in-frame only. The repertoire has roughly 140,000 clones, roughly 88% of them found once; the top ten carry around 6.7%. The source material was peripheral blood. Every receptor here comes from a woman aged 50 to 60 in a cohort sampled during active or convalescent COVID-19.

V is TRBV27 and J is TRBJ1-3, with D hard to call. Trimming took 5 bases from V and 0 from J, leaving 14 bases between them. The CDR3 has 16 amino acids. CDR1 and CDR2 (germline): MNHEY, SMNVEV (reference sequence). This CDR3 is CASSPRSPYSGNTIYF. In DNA form, the CDR3 reads TGTGCCAGCAGTCCCCGGAGTCCTTACTCTGGAAACACCATATATTTT.

The V gene is TRBV3-1 (or the pseudogene TRBV3-2), the J gene TRBJ2-7; D perhaps matches TRBD1 (5 bases). Trimming left V 7 bases short and J 0 bases short, with 10 bases between. This CDR3 is built from 13 residues. Germline V lookup: CDR1 LGHDT, CDR2 YNNKEL (reference sequence). The CDR3 loop is CASIGASSYEQYF. The CDR3 DNA follows: TGTGCCAGCATTGGGGCAAGCTCCTACGAGCAGTACTTC.

CDR3 DNA sequence: TGTGCCAGCAGTAACCAGGGACAGGGTTTCCGGACAGATACGCAGTATTTT. Translating it yields CASSNQGQGFRTDTQYF. This chain joins TRBV25-1 and TRBJ2-3; 9 bases fit TRBD1. The CDR3 length is 17 residues. V shed 5 bases and J 3 bases; nucleotides not matched to a gene: 12. Per germline, CDR1 MGHDK and CDR2 SYGVNS.

V gene TRBV5-1 combines with J gene TRBJ1-2; D is uncertain. The CDR3 is 15 amino acids. Germline V gives CDR1 SGHRS, CDR2 YFSETQ. The germline V and J ends were trimmed by 4 bases and 5 bases, with 18 bases remaining between them. This chain's CDR3 is CASSQSQANSYGYTF. The CDR3 DNA is TGCGCCAGCAGCCAAAGCCAGGCGAATTCTTATGGCTACACCTTC.

This chain uses TRBV12-3 or TRBV12-4 with TRBJ1-4; D is unresolved. The CDR3 is 11 amino acids. Deletions cut 3 bases from V and 8 bases from J, with 4 bases between. Here the CDR3 reads CASSLREKLFF. CDR3 nucleotide sequence: TGTGCCAGCAGTTTGCGGGAAAAACTGTTTTTT.

The chain couples TRBV9 to TRBJ2-2; D gene uncertain. This CDR3 region has 14 residues. The germline V gene encodes CDR1 SGDLS and CDR2 YYNGEE. The V end was cut by 2 bases, the J end by 2 bases, with 7 bases between. The DNA for the CDR3 is TGTGCCAGCAGCGTGCTGGCCAACACCGGGGAGCTGTTTTTT. Encoded protein: CASSVLANTGELFF.

CDR3 coding DNA: TGTGCCAGCAGCGCCGATAGACTAGCGGGGGGTGATACGCAGTATTTT. This codes for CASSADRLAGGDTQYF. The V call is TRBV9, the J call TRBJ2-3, with 13 bases fitting TRBD2. Germline V lookup: CDR1 SGDLS, CDR2 YYNGEE. Losses at the gene ends were 3 bases for V and 6 bases for J; bases not matched to a gene: 7. The CDR3 totals 16 residues.

This clone has a single count. V gene TRBV12-3 or TRBV12-4 combines with J gene TRBJ1-2; the match to TRBD1 covers 7 bases. This CDR3 is 13 amino acids long. Trimming removed 4 bases from V and 9 bases from J; junction bases left unmatched: 8. The CDR3 region has the DNA TGTGCCAGCAGTTCCCTGGACAGGAAAAGCTACACCTTC. Translation gives CASSSLDRKSYTF.

This clone was seen only a few times. The rearrangement joins TRBV19 to TRBJ1-1, with 8 positions matching TRBD1. The V and J ends lost 4 bases and 2 bases, in that order; junction bases with no gene match: 9. The CDR3 contains 16 residues. Germline assignment: CDR1 LNHDA and CDR2 SQIVND (reference sequence). CDR3 sequence (DNA): TGTGCCAGTAGTACAGGACAGGGCGCGATAAACACTGAAGCTTTCTTT. Translation gives CASSTGQGAINTEAFF.

The rearrangement joins TRBV7-2 to TRBJ2-1; possibly TRBD2 for D (7 bases). Looked up from germline, CDR1 is SGHTA and CDR2 is FQGNSA. CDR3 length: 16 amino acids. Between the trimmed V and J ends, which lost 2 bases and 3 bases, there was a span of 14 bases. The CDR3 is CASSLLGGGGYNEQFF. CDR3 nucleotides: TGTGCCAGCAGCTTATTAGGCGGGGGCGGCTACAATGAGCAGTTCTTC.

The rearrangement links TRBV19 to TRBJ2-7, with a weak D call TRBD1 (6 bases). The CDR3 spans 13 residues. CDR1 and CDR2 from the germline V gene are LNHDA and SQIVND (reference sequence). Trimming took off 9 bases at V and 5 bases at J, with 17 bases between the two ends. As DNA, the CDR3 is TGTGCCAGCCGGGCCGTGGGGGCCCACGAGCAGTACTTC. This sequence encodes CASRAVGAHEQYF.

V is TRBV7-2 and J is TRBJ1-4; 8 nucleotides match TRBD1. In germline, CDR1 is SGHTA, CDR2 FQGNSA. The junction had 3 bases not matched to a gene; V was cut back by 4 bases and J by 5 bases. The CDR3 has 14 amino acids. As DNA, the CDR3 is TGTGCCAGCAGCTGGAGGGACAGGAATGAAAAACTGTTTTTT. It encodes CASSWRDRNEKLFF.

The genes are TRBV19 and TRBJ2-2, with TRBD1 matching 10 bases. The V and J ends lost 0 bases and 6 bases, in that order; junction bases with no gene match: 13. The CDR3 spans 19 residues. CDR1 and CDR2 from the germline V gene are LNHDA and SQIVND (reference sequence). CDR3 amino acids: CASSIDRRAGQGTAGELFF. CDR3 DNA sequence: TGTGCCAGTAGTATAGATCGAAGGGCGGGACAGGGGACCGCCGGGGAGCTGTTTTTT.

The chain couples TRBV6-2 or TRBV6-3 to TRBJ1-5; 8 bases line up with TRBD1. V was clipped by 5 bases and J by 6 bases; unmatched bases: 6. Germline CDR1 and CDR2: MNHEY and SVGEGT. The CDR3 consists of 14 residues. The chain's CDR3 is CASSQGARSQPQHF. CDR3 DNA sequence: TGTGCCAGCAGTCAGGGGGCGCGTAGTCAGCCCCAGCATTTT.

CDR3 sequence: CAWSPDQGNGYTF. As DNA, the CDR3 is TGTGCCTGGAGCCCCGACCAGGGCAACGGCTACACCTTC. V usage is TRBV30 and J usage is TRBJ1-2, with TRBD1 as a possible D gene (5 bases). This CDR3 has 13 residues. The germline V and J ends were trimmed by 3 bases and 8 bases, with 16 bases remaining between them. Germline V gene data show CDR1 as GTSNPN and CDR2 as SVGIG (reference sequence). Based on the CDR3 plus reference TRBV30 and TRBJ1-2, the full variable domain is SQTIHQWPATLVQPVGSPLSLECTVEGTSNPNLYWYRQAAGRGLQLLFYSVGIGQISSEVPQNLSASRPQDRQFILSSKKLLLSDSGFYLCAWSPDQGNGYTFGSGTRLTVV.

The chain carries TRBV5-3 and TRBJ2-7, with 8 positions matching TRBD1. Being an ORF, TRBV5-3 has a function that is uncertain. The CDR3 totals 17 residues. Trimming at V came to 1 base and at J to 5 bases, leaving 14 bases not matched to a gene. The DNA for the CDR3 is TGTGCCAGAAGCTTGACTCCCGGACAGGGTTATGTGGACGAGCAGTACTTC. Amino acids: CARSLTPGQGYVDEQYF.

The genes are TRBV10-3 and TRBJ2-7; tentative D call: TRBD2 (5 bases). The CDR3 contains 15 residues. Germline-derived CDR1 and CDR2 are ENHRY and SYGVKD. Trimming removed 3 bases at V and 0 bases at J, with 12 bases between. In nucleotides, the CDR3 is TGTGCCATCAGTGAAGAGGACTGGGGCTCCTACGAGCAGTACTTC. Its protein product is CAISEEDWGSYEQYF.

The chain uses TRBV6-5 and TRBJ1-5, with a tentative D call TRBD1 (5 bases). V lost 7 bases, J lost 0 bases, and 10 bases lay in between. Germline V CDR1 and CDR2: MNHEY, SVGAGI. The CDR3 extends over 14 amino acids. CDR3 sequence reads: CASKRQFSNQPQHF. The CDR3 coding sequence is TGTGCCAGCAAAAGACAGTTTAGCAATCAGCCCCAGCATTTT.

The chain uses TRBV2 and TRBJ1-4; 8 positions match TRBD1. Germline lookup yields CDR1 SNHLY and CDR2 FYNNEI. The trim removed 6 bases at V and 3 bases at J, leaving 6 bases unmatched. The CDR3 totals 15 residues. In DNA form, the CDR3 reads TGTGCCAGCAGCGGACAGGGACTTCCTAATGAAAAACTGTTTTTT. Translated: CASSGQGLPNEKLFF.

The chain couples TRBV18 to TRBJ2-3, with D perhaps TRBD1 (6 bases). This CDR3 comprises 15 residues. Germline loops: CDR1 KGHSH, CDR2 LQKENI. The V and J ends lost 0 bases and 3 bases respectively, with 10 bases between them. Here the CDR3 reads CASSPPQGRTDTQYF. In DNA, the CDR3 is TGTGCCAGCTCACCACCACAGGGTAGGACAGATACGCAGTATTTT.